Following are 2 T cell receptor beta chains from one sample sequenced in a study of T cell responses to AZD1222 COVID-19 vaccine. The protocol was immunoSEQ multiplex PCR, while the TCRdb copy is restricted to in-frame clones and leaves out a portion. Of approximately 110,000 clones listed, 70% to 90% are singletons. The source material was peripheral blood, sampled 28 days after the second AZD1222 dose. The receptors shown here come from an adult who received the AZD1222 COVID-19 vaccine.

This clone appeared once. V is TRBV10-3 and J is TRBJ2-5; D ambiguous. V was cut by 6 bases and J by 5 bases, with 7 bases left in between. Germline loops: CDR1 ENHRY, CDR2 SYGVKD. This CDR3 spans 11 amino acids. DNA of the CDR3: TGTGCCATCAGCCTTGGGGAGACCCAGTACTTC. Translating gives CAISLGETQYF.

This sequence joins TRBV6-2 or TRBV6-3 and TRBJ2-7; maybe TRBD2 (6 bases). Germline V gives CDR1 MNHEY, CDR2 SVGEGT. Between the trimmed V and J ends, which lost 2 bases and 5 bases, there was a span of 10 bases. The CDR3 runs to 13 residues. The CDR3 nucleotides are TGTGCCAGCAGTTACGCGGGGATCCACGAGCAGTACTTC. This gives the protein CASSYAGIHEQYF.